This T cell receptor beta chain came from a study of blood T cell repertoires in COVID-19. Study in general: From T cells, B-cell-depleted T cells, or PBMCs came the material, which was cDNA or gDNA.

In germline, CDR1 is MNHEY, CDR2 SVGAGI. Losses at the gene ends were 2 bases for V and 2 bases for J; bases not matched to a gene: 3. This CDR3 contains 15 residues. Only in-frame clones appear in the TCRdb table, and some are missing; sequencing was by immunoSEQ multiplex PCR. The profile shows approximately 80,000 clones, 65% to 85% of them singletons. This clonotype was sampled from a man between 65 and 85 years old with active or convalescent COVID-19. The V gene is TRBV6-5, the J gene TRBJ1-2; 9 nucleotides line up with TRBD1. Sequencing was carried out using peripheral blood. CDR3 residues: CASSYVQGANYGYTF. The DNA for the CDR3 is TGTGCCAGCAGTTACGTACAGGGGGCAAACTATGGCTACACCTTC.